The 19 T cell receptor beta chains below were found in one sample sequenced in a study of vaccination effects on CD4 cells after COVID-19 (dated by TCRdb to 2022 to 2024). The library was produced with the immunoSEQ multiplex PCR assay. Entries here come from immuneACCESS through TCRdb and include only in-frame sequences with V and J called. Some clones fail to appear in such tables; in the studies checked, an unresolved V gene covers under half of the shortfall, and the cause of the remainder is unknown. The sample table holds roughly 56,000 clones, of which more than 60% were seen once. 2.5% to 3.5% of the sample comes from the top ten. After 10 days of culture, CD4+ T cells were isolated with the EasySep CD4+ T cell isolation kit. The antigens for these receptors are not known. Source: CD4+ T cells from PBMCs cultured without peptide, taken before COVID-19 vaccination. The receptor set was obtained from a human donor who received a COVID-19 vaccine.

The chain combines TRBV29-1 with TRBJ2-3; no definite D call. V was clipped by 1 base and J by 7 bases, with 6 bases between them. Germline lookup yields CDR1 SQVTM and CDR2 ANQGSEA. The CDR3 has 11 residues. The CDR3 protein is CSVEVGNTQYF. The CDR3 region has the DNA TGCAGCGTTGAAGTGGGGAATACGCAGTATTTT.

The chain employs TRBV6-5 and TRBJ1-2; 9 nucleotides line up with TRBD1. The CDR3 has 14 amino acids. The germline gives CDR1 MNHEY, CDR2 SVGAGI. V lost 10 bases to trimming and J lost 5 bases; unmatched junction nucleotides: 11. CDR3: CAIGKDRGDYGYTF. In nucleotides, the CDR3 is TGTGCCATCGGAAAGGACAGGGGCGATTATGGCTACACCTTC.

The chain joins TRBV12-5 to TRBJ2-3; D might be TRBD2 (7 bases). The CDR3 is 15 amino acids. Trimming cost V 1 base and J 2 bases, with 10 bases left between them. Germline V gene sequence: CDR1 LGHNT, CDR2 FRNRAP. This CDR3 is CASGLGGGPTDTQYF. CDR3 bases: TGTGCTAGTGGTTTGGGCGGGGGCCCCACAGATACGCAGTATTTT.

This rearrangement joins TRBV7-3 to TRBJ2-3; tentatively, D is TRBD1 or TRBD2 (6 bases each). CDR3 size: 14 residues. Looked up from germline, CDR1 is SGHTA and CDR2 is FQGTGA. Deletions cut 7 bases from V and 5 bases from J, with 16 bases between. The CDR3 bases are TGTGCCAGCACCAAAGGGGGGCCTGGAGATACGCAGTATTTT. Translating gives CASTKGGPGDTQYF.

This chain links TRBV7-3 with TRBJ1-1; D not certain. The V end was cut by 5 bases, the J end by 1 base, with 8 bases between. CDR3 length: 13 residues. The V gene's germline CDR1 is SGHTA and CDR2 FQGTGA. CDR3: CASSTDQNTEAFF. Written as DNA, the CDR3 is TGTGCCAGCAGCACCGACCAGAACACTGAAGCTTTCTTT.

The gene calls are TRBV5-1 and TRBJ2-5, with D possibly TRBD2 on 6 matching bases. This CDR3 is 15 amino acids long. Germline V gives CDR1 SGHRS, CDR2 YFSETQ. The V gene lost 0 bases and the J gene lost 3 bases, with 12 bases spanning the gap. The CDR3 loop reads CASSLEGLPEETQYF. CDR3 DNA: TGCGCCAGCAGCTTGGAGGGACTGCCTGAAGAGACCCAGTACTTC.

This chain links TRBV5-1 with TRBJ2-1; D might be TRBD1 (6 bases). Trimming took 3 bases from V and 3 from J, leaving 10 bases between them. Germline CDR1 and CDR2: SGHRS and YFSETQ. The CDR3 contains 14 residues. The CDR3 reads CASSSGTLYNEQFF. The CDR3 DNA sequence: TGCGCCAGCAGCTCCGGGACACTCTACAATGAGCAGTTCTTC.

This clone was counted once. The chain recombines TRBV6-1 with TRBJ1-2, with 7 positions matching TRBD1. J gave up 2 bases and V 2 bases, and 5 bases lay outside the gene matches. This CDR3 has 15 amino acids. Per germline, CDR1 MNHNS and CDR2 SASEGT. CDR3 bases: TGTGCCAGCAGTGAATTCCGGGGACAGAACTATGGCTACACCTTC. This translates into CASSEFRGQNYGYTF.

This rearrangement joins TRBV5-1 to TRBJ1-5; D uncertain. The CDR3 has 14 residues. V gave up 4 bases and J gave up 0 bases, with 8 bases separating them. Germline values: CDR1 SGHRS, CDR2 YFSETQ. The CDR3 DNA follows: TGCGCCAGCAGCGCGGACGGTAGCAATCAGCCCCAGCATTTT. As protein: CASSADGSNQPQHF.

The rearrangement links TRBV13 to TRBJ1-2; D perhaps matches TRBD1 (6 bases). Germline lookup yields CDR1 PRHDT and CDR2 FYEKMQ (reference sequence). CDR3 size: 16 residues. V was pared by 4 bases and J by 6 bases, with 21 bases between. The CDR3 sequence: CASSSPRARGENGYTF. The CDR3 DNA sequence: TGTGCCAGCAGCTCCCCCCGAGCCAGGGGAGAAAATGGCTACACCTTC. The variable domain in full, completed from reference TRBV13 and TRBJ1-2, reads AAGVIQSPRHLIKEKRETATLKCYPIPRHDTVYWYQQGPGQDPQFLISFYEKMQSDKGSIPDRFSAQQFSDYHSELNMSSLELGDSALYFCASSSPRARGENGYTFGSGTRLTVV.

The chain links TRBV28 to TRBJ2-5, with D possibly matching TRBD1 (5 bases). Germline V gene lookup returns CDR1 MDHEN and CDR2 SYDVKM. With 3 bases removed from V and 4 bases from J, the gap between germline ends came to 12 bases. The CDR3 is 14 amino acids. The CDR3 coding sequence is TGTGCCAGCAGTTTGGCAGGGATAGGAGAGACCCAGTACTTC. Its translation is CASSLAGIGETQYF. Using reference TRBV28 and TRBJ2-5 for the parts outside the CDR3, the full variable domain is DVKVTQSSRYLVKRTGEKVFLECVQDMDHENMFWYRQDPGLGLRLIYFSYDVKMKEKGDIPEGYSVSREKKERFSLILESASTNQTSMYLCASSLAGIGETQYFGPGTRLLVL.

In its sample, this clone was seen once. The chain recombines TRBV6-1 with TRBJ1-1, with 7 nucleotides matching TRBD1. Per the germline V gene, CDR1 is MNHNS and CDR2 is SASEGT. CDR3 length: 17 amino acids. J gave up 1 base and V 4 bases, and 12 bases lay outside the gene matches. CDR3: CASSAPNLWTGNTEAFF. CDR3 DNA sequence: TGTGCCAGCAGTGCGCCGAACCTTTGGACAGGGAACACTGAAGCTTTCTTT.

This chain links TRBV6-2 or TRBV6-3 with TRBJ1-2; TRBD1 is a possible D gene (6 bases). V lost 5 bases to trimming and J lost 2 bases, with 12 bases between them. The length of the CDR3 is 14 residues. Germline-derived CDR1 and CDR2 are MNHEY and SVGEGT. The CDR3 spells CASSKPDRNYGYTF. The CDR3 DNA reads TGTGCCAGCAGTAAACCCGACAGGAACTATGGCTACACCTTC.

The rearrangement links TRBV27 to TRBJ1-3; D gene uncertain. Germline loops: CDR1 MNHEY, CDR2 SMNVEV (reference sequence). CDR3 length: 14 amino acids. V lost 5 bases and J lost 0, with 8 bases in between. The chain's CDR3 is CASSRSSSGNTIYF. The CDR3 nucleotides are TGTGCCAGCAGTAGGTCCAGCTCTGGAAACACCATATATTTT.

The chain is built from TRBV2 and TRBJ2-3; 8 bases are shared with TRBD1. The CDR3 spans 15 residues. Germline V gene lookup returns CDR1 SNHLY and CDR2 FYNNEI. With 5 bases clipped from V and 4 bases from J, the junction kept 8 bases outside the gene matches. DNA of the CDR3: TGTGCCAGCAGTCCCCGTGACAGGGGACCAGATACGCAGTATTTT. It codes for CASSPRDRGPDTQYF.

The CDR3 bases are TGCGCCAGCAGCTCTGCTAGGGGGGCCAACGTCCTGACTTTC. Translated, it gives CASSSARGANVLTF. The chain links TRBV5-1 to TRBJ2-6; D uncertain. V lost 3 bases and J lost 4, with 8 bases in between. Germline V gene sequence: CDR1 SGHRS, CDR2 YFSETQ. The CDR3 loop spans 14 amino acids. The whole variable domain, remainder taken from reference TRBV5-1 and TRBJ2-6, is KAGVTQTPRYLIKTRGQQVTLSCSPISGHRSVSWYQQTPGQGLQFLFEYFSETQRNKGNFPGRFSGRQFSNSRSEMNVSTLELGDSALYLCASSSARGANVLTFGAGSRLTVL.

J is TRBJ2-7 and V is TRBV4-1; D gene ambiguous. CDR3 length equals 13 residues. Trimming took 1 base from V and 3 from J, leaving 7 bases between them. The germline gives CDR1 MGHRA, CDR2 YSYEKL. CDR3 sequence (DNA): TGCGCCAGCAGCCAAGGGCTCGACTACGAGCAGTACGTC. It yields the protein CASSQGLDYEQYV.

Worth noting for this clone: An end of the junction differs from the germline gene, which may be a read error. The CDR3 region is CAIREWGGKTDTQYF. The DNA for the CDR3 is TGTGCCATCAGAGAGTGGGGGGGCAAAACAGATACGCAGTATTTT. The V and J genes are TRBV10-3 and TRBJ2-3, with D tentatively TRBD2 (7 bases). Germline V gene lookup returns CDR1 ENHRY and CDR2 SYGVKD. There are 15 residues in the CDR3.

The CDR3 here is CAWSPPGWGNIQYF. The CDR3 DNA reads as TGTGCCTGGAGTCCCCCCGGGTGGGGAAACATTCAGTACTTC. The chain couples TRBV30 to TRBJ2-4; D is ambiguous. Trimming pared 2 bases from V and 6 bases from J, leaving 14 bases between. This CDR3 contains 14 residues. CDR1 GTSNPN and CDR2 SVGIG come from the germline V gene (reference sequence).